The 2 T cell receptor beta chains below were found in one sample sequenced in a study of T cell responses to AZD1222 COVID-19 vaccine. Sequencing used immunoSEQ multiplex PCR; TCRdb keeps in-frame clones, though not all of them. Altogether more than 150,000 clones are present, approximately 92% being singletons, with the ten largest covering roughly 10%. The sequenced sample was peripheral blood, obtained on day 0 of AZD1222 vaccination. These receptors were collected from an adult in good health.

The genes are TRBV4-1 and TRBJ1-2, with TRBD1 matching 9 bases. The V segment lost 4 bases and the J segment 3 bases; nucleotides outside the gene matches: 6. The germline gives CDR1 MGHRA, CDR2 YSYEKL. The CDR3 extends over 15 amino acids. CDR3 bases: TGCGCCAGCAGCCCTGGGACAGGGAATTACTATGGCTACACCTTC. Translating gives CASSPGTGNYYGYTF.

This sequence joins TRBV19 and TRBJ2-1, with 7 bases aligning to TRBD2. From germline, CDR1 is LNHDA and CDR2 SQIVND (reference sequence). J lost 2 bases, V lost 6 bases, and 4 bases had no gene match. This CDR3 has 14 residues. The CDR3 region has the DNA TGTGCCAGTAGAGGACTAGTCACCTACAATGAGCAGTTCTTC. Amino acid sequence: CASRGLVTYNEQFF.